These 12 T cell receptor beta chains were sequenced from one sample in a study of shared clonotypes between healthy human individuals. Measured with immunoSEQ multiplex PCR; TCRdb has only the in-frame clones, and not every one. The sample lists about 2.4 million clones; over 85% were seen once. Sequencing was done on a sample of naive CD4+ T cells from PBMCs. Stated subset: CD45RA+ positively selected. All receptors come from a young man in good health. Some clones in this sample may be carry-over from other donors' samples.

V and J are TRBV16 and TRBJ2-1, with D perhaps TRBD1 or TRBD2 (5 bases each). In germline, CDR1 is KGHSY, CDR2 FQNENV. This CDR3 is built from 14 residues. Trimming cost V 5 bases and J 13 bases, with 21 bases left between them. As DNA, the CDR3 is TGTGCCAGCAGCTTACTCGACGGGGCCGCTACTCAGTTCTTC. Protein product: CASSLLDGAATQFF.

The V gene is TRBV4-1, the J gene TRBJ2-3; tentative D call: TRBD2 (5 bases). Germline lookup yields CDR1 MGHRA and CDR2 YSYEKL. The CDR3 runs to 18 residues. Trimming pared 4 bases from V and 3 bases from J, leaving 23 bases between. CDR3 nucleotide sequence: TGCGCCAGCAGCCCACGGCACTGGCGGGTCGGAGGTACAGATACGCAGTATTTT. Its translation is CASSPRHWRVGGTDTQYF.

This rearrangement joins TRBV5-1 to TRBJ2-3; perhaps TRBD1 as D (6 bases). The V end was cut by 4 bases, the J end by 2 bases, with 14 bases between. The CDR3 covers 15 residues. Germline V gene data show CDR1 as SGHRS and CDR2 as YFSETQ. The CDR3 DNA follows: TGCGCCAGCAGCCTCTCCCGACAGGCCACAGATACGCAGTATTTT. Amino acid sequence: CASSLSRQATDTQYF.

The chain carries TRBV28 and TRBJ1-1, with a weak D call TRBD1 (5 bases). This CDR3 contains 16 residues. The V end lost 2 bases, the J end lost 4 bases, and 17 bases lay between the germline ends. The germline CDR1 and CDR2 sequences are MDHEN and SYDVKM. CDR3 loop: CASSLGPGEGITEAFF. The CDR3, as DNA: TGTGCCAGCAGTTTAGGCCCCGGTGAGGGGATCACTGAAGCTTTCTTT.

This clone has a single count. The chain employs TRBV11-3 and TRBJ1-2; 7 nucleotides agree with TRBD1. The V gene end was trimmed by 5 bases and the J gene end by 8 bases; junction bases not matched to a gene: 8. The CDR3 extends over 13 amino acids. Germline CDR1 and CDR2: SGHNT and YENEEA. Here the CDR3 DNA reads TGTGCCAGCAGCCGTTCCGGGACAGAAGGCTACACCTTC. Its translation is CASSRSGTEGYTF.

The CDR3 DNA is TGTGCCAGCAGCTTAAAGACATTATATTCTAGGCGGGTCCTCACCGGGGAGCTGTTTTTT. Its translation is CASSLKTLYSRRVLTGELFF. The chain combines TRBV7-8 with TRBJ2-2; the D gene is possibly TRBD2 (5 bases). The CDR3 extends over 20 amino acids. Germline V gives CDR1 SGHVS, CDR2 FQNEAQ. V lost 2 bases and J lost 4, with 26 bases in between.

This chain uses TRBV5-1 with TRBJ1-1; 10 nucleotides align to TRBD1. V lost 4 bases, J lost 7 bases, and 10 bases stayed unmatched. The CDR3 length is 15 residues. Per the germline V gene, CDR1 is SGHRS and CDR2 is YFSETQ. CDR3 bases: TGCGCCAGCAGCCTAGACCCGGGACAGGGGAGTGAAGCTTTCTTT. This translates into CASSLDPGQGSEAFF.

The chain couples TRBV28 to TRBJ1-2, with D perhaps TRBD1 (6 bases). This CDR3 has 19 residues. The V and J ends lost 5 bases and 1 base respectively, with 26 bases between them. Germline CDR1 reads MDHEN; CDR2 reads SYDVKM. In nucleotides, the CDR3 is TGTGCCAGCAGTCGTTTAAGGGGGGGAGCGGGGATTAGTAACTATGGCTACACCTTC. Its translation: CASSRLRGGAGISNYGYTF.

This CDR3 reads CASSYKRTYNEQFF. As DNA, the CDR3 is TGTGCCAGCAGTTACAAGCGGACCTACAATGAGCAGTTCTTC. The chain couples TRBV6-5 to TRBJ2-1; a weak D match, TRBD2 (5 bases). The V gene lost 2 bases and the J gene lost 2 bases, with 7 bases spanning the gap. The CDR3 contains 14 residues. CDR1 and CDR2 from the germline V gene are MNHEY and SVGAGI.

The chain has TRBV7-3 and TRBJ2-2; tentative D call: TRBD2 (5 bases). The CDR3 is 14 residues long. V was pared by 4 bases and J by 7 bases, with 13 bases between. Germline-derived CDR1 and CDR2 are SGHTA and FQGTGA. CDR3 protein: CASSSGNGGGELFF. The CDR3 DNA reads TGTGCCAGCAGCTCTGGGAATGGAGGCGGGGAGCTGTTTTTT.

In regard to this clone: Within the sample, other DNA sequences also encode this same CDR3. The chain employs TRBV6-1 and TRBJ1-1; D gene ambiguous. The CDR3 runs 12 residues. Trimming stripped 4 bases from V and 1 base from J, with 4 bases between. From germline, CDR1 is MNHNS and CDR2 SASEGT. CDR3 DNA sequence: TGTGCCAGCAGTGCAGGGAACACTGAAGCTTTCTTT. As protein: CASSAGNTEAFF.

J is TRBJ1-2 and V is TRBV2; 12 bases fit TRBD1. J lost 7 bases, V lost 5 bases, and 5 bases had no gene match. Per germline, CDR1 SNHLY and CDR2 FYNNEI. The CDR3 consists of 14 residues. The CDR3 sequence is CASSTGTGGFGYTF. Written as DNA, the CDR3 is TGTGCCAGCAGTACCGGGACAGGGGGCTTTGGCTACACCTTC. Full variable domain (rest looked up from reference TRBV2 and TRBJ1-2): EPEVTQTPSHQVTQMGQEVILRCVPISNHLYFYWYRQILGQKVEFLVSFYNNEISEKSEIFDDQFSVERPDGSNFTLKIRSTKLEDSAMYFCASSTGTGGFGYTFGSGTRLTVV.